Reported below is one TCR beta chain. Its matching antigen is unknown. This sample was taken from a study of T cells in localized non-small cell lung cancer. The trim removed 6 bases at V and 5 bases at J, leaving 10 bases unmatched. The CDR3 has 16 amino acids. In germline, CDR1 is SGHTA, CDR2 FQGNSA. Study-level points and caveats: Uninvolved adjacent lung, not tumor, had the highest T cell clonality. Among the top 100 tumor clones, a median about 57 appeared in adjacent lung. A single tumor region was sequenced, leaving heterogeneity possible.

The repertoire was sequenced with immunoSEQ multiplex PCR; TCRdb's copy has only in-frame clones and lacks some. The sample contains under 35,000 clones, under 95% of which appear only once. The TCR originated in a female donor aged 60 or older with stage I lung adenocarcinoma. The input for sequencing was peripheral blood, taken before any cancer treatment. The rearrangement uses TRBV7-2 and TRBJ2-2, with TRBD1 matching over 9 bases. The CDR3 sequence is CASRRAGTGPTGELFF. The CDR3 nucleotides are TGTGCCAGCAGGAGGGCCGGGACAGGGCCGACCGGGGAGCTGTTTTTT.